Following are 20 T cell receptor beta chains from one sample sequenced in a study of blood T cell repertoires in COVID-19. The protocol was immunoSEQ multiplex PCR, while the TCRdb copy is restricted to in-frame clones and leaves out a portion. The data show 63,000 or so clones, 89% seen once. The specimen sequenced was peripheral blood. Source of these receptors: a man between 60 and 70 years old with acute or convalescent COVID-19.

In its sample, this clone was seen once. V gene TRBV6-1 combines with J gene TRBJ1-4; D perhaps matches TRBD1 (6 bases). Germline-derived CDR1 and CDR2 are MNHNS and SASEGT. This CDR3 region has 14 residues. V was trimmed by 3 bases and J by 7 bases, leaving 12 bases between them. As DNA, the CDR3 is TGTGCCAGCAGTGATCGGGACATCTTTGAAAAACTGTTTTTT. The encoded protein is CASSDRDIFEKLFF.

The CDR3 sequence: CASSPIRRVREINEKLFF. In DNA, the CDR3 is TGTGCCAGCTCACCAATAAGGAGAGTCCGTGAGATTAATGAAAAACTGTTTTTT. The chain links TRBV18 to TRBJ1-4; D ambiguous. Germline V CDR1 and CDR2: KGHSH, LQKENI. V lost 2 bases and J lost 4, with 20 bases in between. The CDR3 spans 18 residues.

A few counts support this clone. The chain has TRBV15 and TRBJ1-3; TRBD1 agrees at 10 bases. The germline V gene encodes CDR1 LNHNV and CDR2 YYDKDF (reference sequence). With V trimmed by 0 bases and J by 7 bases, 6 bases remained unmatched. There are 16 residues in the CDR3. The CDR3, as DNA: TGTGCCACCAGCAGAGATTTGGGGACAGGGGTCAACACCATATATTTT. It specifies CATSRDLGTGVNTIYF.

V usage is TRBV29-1 and J usage is TRBJ1-1, with D unclear. The CDR3 is 13 amino acids. V gave up 5 bases and J gave up 4 bases, with 14 bases separating them. CDR1 is SQVTM and CDR2 is ANQGSEA in the germline V gene. CDR3 loop: CSVFRPGSTEAFF. CDR3 nucleotides: TGCAGCGTTTTCAGGCCCGGGAGCACTGAAGCTTTCTTT.

The genes are TRBV27 and TRBJ1-1, with 7 bases matching TRBD1. Germline V lookup: CDR1 MNHEY, CDR2 SMNVEV (reference sequence). The CDR3 is made up of 13 amino acids. J lost 12 bases, V lost 1 base, and 8 bases had no gene match. The CDR3 bases are TGTGCCAGCAGTTTATTGAGGGGGCGCGAAACTTTCTTT. Its translation: CASSLLRGRETFF.

The CDR3 DNA sequence: TGTGCCAGCAGTTTTGGCGGGGGGGCAGAAGCTTTCTTT. Translated: CASSFGGGAEAFF. This rearrangement joins TRBV6-5 to TRBJ1-1; D perhaps matches TRBD1 (6 bases). CDR1 is MNHEY and CDR2 is SVGAGI in the germline V gene. This CDR3 spans 13 amino acids. Trimming cost V 4 bases and J 8 bases, with 14 bases left between them.

The chain links TRBV27 to TRBJ2-4, with D possibly TRBD1 on 6 matching bases. CDR1 is MNHEY, CDR2 SMNVEV, per germline (reference sequence). The length of the CDR3 is 14 residues. Between the trimmed V and J ends, which lost 2 bases and 8 bases, there was a span of 13 bases. The CDR3 bases are TGTGCCAGCAGTTTACGACCAGGGGTAGACATTCAGTACTTC. It codes for CASSLRPGVDIQYF.

This clone was detected only a few times. The chain recombines TRBV11-3 with TRBJ2-1; 7 positions agree with TRBD1. With 3 bases clipped from V and 7 bases from J, the junction kept 3 bases outside the gene matches. CDR3 size: 13 residues. CDR1 is SGHNT and CDR2 is YENEEA in the germline V gene. The CDR3, as DNA: TGTGCCAGCAGCTTGACAGGGTTGAATGAGCAGTTCTTC. This translates into CASSLTGLNEQFF.

The rearrangement links TRBV4-1 to TRBJ2-3; 7 bases map to TRBD2. CDR1 MGHRA and CDR2 YSYEKL come from the germline V gene. CDR3 length equals 14 residues. V lost 3 bases to trimming and J lost 4 bases; unmatched junction nucleotides: 4. CDR3 DNA sequence: TGCGCCAGCAGCCAGACTCTAGCGGCAGATACGCAGTATTTT. Residues: CASSQTLAADTQYF.

The chain is built from TRBV4-1 and TRBJ1-5; D remains unclear. The germline CDR1 and CDR2 sequences are MGHRA and YSYEKL. Trimming cost V 3 bases and J 8 bases, with 17 bases left between them. This CDR3 is 15 amino acids long. The CDR3 nucleotides read TGCGCCAGCAGCCACACCCTCACTGGGAGGGAGCCCCAGCATTTT. This sequence encodes CASSHTLTGREPQHF.

V usage is TRBV10-3 and J usage is TRBJ1-1; D is ambiguous. Germline CDR1 is ENHRY and CDR2 is SYGVKD. The V end was cut by 6 bases, the J end by 2 bases, with 7 bases between. The CDR3 loop spans 12 amino acids. The CDR3 nucleotides read TGTGCCATCAGCCAACATAACACTGAAGCTTTCTTT. It codes for CAISQHNTEAFF.

CDR3 protein: CASRSGLVGSGELFF. Here the CDR3 DNA reads TGTGCCAGCAGGTCGGGACTAGTCGGGTCCGGGGAGCTGTTTTTT. The genes are TRBV5-4 and TRBJ2-2; 8 bases align to TRBD2. Trimming at V came to 5 bases and at J to 6 bases, leaving 9 bases not matched to a gene. The CDR3 is made up of 15 amino acids. Per germline, CDR1 SGHNT and CDR2 YYREEE (reference sequence).

The chain carries TRBV30 and TRBJ2-2, with a tentative D call TRBD1 (5 bases). CDR1 is GTSNPN and CDR2 is SVGIG in the germline V gene (reference sequence). The CDR3 runs 14 residues. V gave up 0 bases and J gave up 2 bases, with 7 bases separating them. The CDR3 sequence is CAWSVGANTGELFF. The DNA for the CDR3 is TGTGCCTGGAGTGTAGGGGCTAACACCGGGGAGCTGTTTTTT.

V and J are TRBV7-3 and TRBJ2-1, with D maybe TRBD2 (7 bases). CDR3 length: 15 residues. Germline loops: CDR1 SGHTA, CDR2 FQGTGA. V dropped 5 bases and J dropped 2 bases, with 13 bases sitting between them. In DNA, the CDR3 is TGTGCCAGCAGCCCGACGGGGGGCCCCTACAATGAGCAGTTCTTC. Translated, it gives CASSPTGGPYNEQFF.

The V call is TRBV28, the J call TRBJ1-1; D may be TRBD1 (6 bases). Germline loops: CDR1 MDHEN, CDR2 SYDVKM. The CDR3 totals 15 residues. Trimming left V 4 bases short and J 0 bases short, with 12 bases between. The CDR3 sequence: CASSSGGGMNTEAFF. CDR3 in DNA: TGTGCCAGCAGTTCGGGGGGCGGAATGAACACTGAAGCTTTCTTT. The full variable domain, rest sourced from reference TRBV28 and TRBJ1-1, is DVKVTQSSRYLVKRTGEKVFLECVQDMDHENMFWYRQDPGLGLRLIYFSYDVKMKEKGDIPEGYSVSREKKERFSLILESASTNQTSMYLCASSSGGGMNTEAFFGQGTRLTVV.

The CDR3 protein is CASSFQGSNQPQHF. The CDR3 nucleotides are TGTGCCAGTAGTTTCCAGGGTTCCAATCAGCCCCAGCATTTT. The V call is TRBV19, the J call TRBJ1-5; D is possibly TRBD1 (5 bases). Trimming cost V 5 bases and J 3 bases, with 11 bases left between them. The CDR3 contains 14 residues. Per germline, CDR1 LNHDA and CDR2 SQIVND (reference sequence).

The genes are TRBV19 and TRBJ1-6, with unresolved D. The germline V gene has CDR1 LNHDA and CDR2 SQIVND (reference sequence). V dropped 6 bases and J dropped 7 bases, with 13 bases sitting between them. The CDR3 covers 14 residues. The DNA for the CDR3 is TGTGCCAGTAGACGAGTAGAGGGAAATTCACCCCTCCACTTT. Protein product: CASRRVEGNSPLHF.

The chain couples TRBV5-1 to TRBJ2-2; no clear D gene. Germline V lookup: CDR1 SGHRS, CDR2 YFSETQ. This CDR3 is built from 13 residues. The ends were cut back, 3 bases at V and 4 bases at J, with 7 bases in the middle. CDR3 in amino acids: CASSSASTGELFF. The CDR3, as DNA: TGCGCCAGCAGCTCAGCGAGCACCGGGGAGCTGTTTTTT.

The V and J genes are TRBV7-9 and TRBJ1-2, with 9 positions matching TRBD1. Germline CDR1 and CDR2: SEHNR and FQNEAQ (reference sequence). CDR3 length equals 14 residues. With V trimmed by 3 bases and J by 2 bases, 1 base remained unmatched. CDR3 sequence reads: CASSFGQGNYGYTF. CDR3 coding DNA: TGTGCCAGCAGCTTTGGACAGGGGAACTATGGCTACACCTTC. The full variable domain, its missing parts supplied by reference TRBV7-9 and TRBJ1-2, is DTGVSQNPRHKITKRGQNVTFRCDPISEHNRLYWYRQTLGQGPEFLTYFQNEAQLEKSRLLSDRFSAERPKGSFSTLEIQRTEQGDSAMYLCASSFGQGNYGYTFGSGTRLTVV.

The J gene is TRBJ1-4, the V gene TRBV20-1; possible D gene TRBD1, 5 bases. CDR3 length: 14 residues. Trimming took 3 bases from V and 5 from J, leaving 13 bases between them. Germline assignment: CDR1 DFQATT and CDR2 SNEGSKA (reference sequence). CDR3 sequence (DNA): TGCAGTGCTAGTTTGGGGGGAGGCAATGAAAAACTGTTTTTT. This encodes CSASLGGGNEKLFF.